Described below is a single T cell receptor beta chain sequence and its context. The data stem from a study of cytomegalovirus exposure and HLA in healthy donors. Across the study: A prior study identified some 100 million unique TCR beta sequences from about 200 million T cells.

It was with 60 Vbeta and 13 Jbeta primers that the PCR ran. Generated by immunoSEQ multiplex PCR, the TCRdb table keeps only in-frame clones and is missing some. The table lists roughly 200,000 clones, 65% to 90% of them singletons, with under 3% in the top ten. Germline V lookup: CDR1 SGHTA, CDR2 FQGNSA. The CDR3 spans 14 residues. Trimming left V 4 bases short and J 3 bases short, with 13 bases between. Sequenced material: PBMCs. The origin of this receptor is a woman in her 50s in good health and CMV-seronegative. The gene calls are TRBV7-2 and TRBJ2-7, with TRBD1 as a possible D gene (6 bases). The CDR3 loop reads CASSSQGSNYEQYF. CDR3 DNA sequence: TGTGCCAGCAGCTCACAGGGTTCTAACTACGAGCAGTACTTC.